These 6 T cell receptor beta chains share one sample of origin, sequenced in a study of blood T cell repertoires in COVID-19. TCRdb's table, derived via immunoSEQ multiplex PCR, lists solely in-frame clones and lacks some. The sample includes roughly 150,000 clones, around 80% of them seen just once. Specimen: peripheral blood. The source of these receptors is a man in his 60s with active or convalescent COVID-19.

The rearrangement links TRBV12-3 or TRBV12-4 to TRBJ2-3, with 7 bases fitting TRBD1. The ends lost 10 bases at V and 1 base at J; junction bases unmatched: 2. The CDR3 length is 12 residues. CDR3 protein: CATTGGTDTQYF. The CDR3 DNA reads as TGTGCCACAACAGGGGGCACAGATACGCAGTATTTT.

In its sample, this clone was seen once. The chain recombines TRBV29-1 with TRBJ1-1; D unclear. Germline V gene data show CDR1 as SQVTM and CDR2 as ANQGSEA. There are 12 residues in the CDR3. The V and J ends lost 3 bases and 3 bases respectively, with 8 bases between them. As DNA, the CDR3 is TGCAGCGTTGAGCGACGGGACACTGAAGCTTTCTTT. As protein: CSVERRDTEAFF.

This rearrangement joins TRBV11-2 to TRBJ2-3; 9 bases agree with TRBD2. In germline, CDR1 is SGHAT, CDR2 FQNNGV. Trimming at V came to 5 bases and at J to 0 bases, leaving 15 bases not matched to a gene. There are 19 residues in the CDR3. The CDR3 protein is CASSLRTSASRGSTDTQYF. For the CDR3, the DNA is TGTGCCAGCAGCCTTAGGACTAGCGCTAGTCGGGGTAGCACAGATACGCAGTATTTT.

V is TRBV5-3 and J is TRBJ2-3, with TRBD2 as a possible D gene (6 bases). TRBV5-3 is classed as an ORF, of uncertain function. The CDR3 runs 13 residues. Trimming took 5 bases from V and 5 from J, leaving 12 bases between them. The CDR3 sequence is CARRRDCRDTQYF. In DNA, the CDR3 is TGTGCCAGAAGACGGGACTGTAGAGATACGCAGTATTTT.

This chain links TRBV12-3 or TRBV12-4 with TRBJ1-2; tentative D call: TRBD1 (6 bases). The germline V and J ends were trimmed by 2 bases and 6 bases, with 10 bases remaining between them. The CDR3 totals 13 residues. The CDR3 region has the DNA TGTGCCAGCAGTTTATCAGGGGTGGATGGCTACACCTTC. This encodes CASSLSGVDGYTF.

The chain's CDR3 is CASTPDREDNEQFF. As DNA, the CDR3 is TGTGCCAGCACTCCCGACAGGGAGGACAATGAGCAGTTCTTC. V usage is TRBV6-5 and J usage is TRBJ2-1, with a tentative D call TRBD1 (7 bases). The CDR3 extends over 14 amino acids. Germline CDR1 is MNHEY and CDR2 is SVGAGI. The germline V and J ends were trimmed by 7 bases and 5 bases, with 15 bases remaining between them.